This TCR beta chain came from a study of cytotoxic CD8 clonotypes in ibrutinib-treated CLL. In the study overall: Partial responses numbered around 24 and complete responses 2; after a median about 74 months, roughly 14 stayed remitted and about 12 progressed.

The table came from immunoSEQ multiplex PCR; TCRdb's copy has only in-frame clones and leaves some out. The top ten clones hold about 5.9% of a sample with about 300,000 clones, 67% of them seen once. This CDR3 spans 13 amino acids. Per the germline V gene, CDR1 is MNHNS and CDR2 is SASEGT. V shed 4 bases and J 4 bases; nucleotides not matched to a gene: 3. This clone was observed a handful of times. This sequence originates from a human donor with chronic lymphocytic leukemia. Sequencing used PBMCs, obtained after 36 months of ibrutinib treatment. The V and J genes are TRBV6-1 and TRBJ1-2; 7 bases match TRBD1. The CDR3: CASSGGTAYGYTF. The DNA for the CDR3 is TGTGCCAGCAGTGGCGGGACAGCCTATGGCTACACCTTC.